The clone carrying this T cell receptor (beta chain) was picked up a small number of times. Its antigen is as yet unknown. After removal of 4 bases from V and 0 bases from J, the junction contained 7 bases not matched to a gene. This CDR3 is 16 amino acids long. Looked up from germline, CDR1 is SGDLS and CDR2 is YYNGEE. Each CDR3 protein gets one entry after TCRdb re-called the 5' RACE reads with MiXCR. The sample shows around 430,000 distinct CDR3 sequences, more than 15% of them seen only once. The data derive from a study of T-cell memory formation after mild COVID-19. Overall study: Clustering of TCRs was largely donor specific. Study results and caveats: CD4+ contracting clones were found mainly in CM and EM, and CD8+ ones in EMRA. The study found balanced CD4/CD8 in clones contracting day 15 to 85 and a CD4+ lean in later expanders.

V and J are TRBV9 and TRBJ2-1; 7 bases are shared with TRBD2. The TCR originated in a man between 18 and 35 years old who had mild COVID-19 (a few samples of this study predate the infection). Cell type and time point are not known. The sequenced material came from PBMCs or a T cell subset sorted from them (not recorded which). As DNA, the CDR3 is TGTGCCAGCAGCCCGTCTAGCGGAAGCTCCTACAATGAGCAGTTCTTC. Its protein product is CASSPSSGSSYNEQFF.